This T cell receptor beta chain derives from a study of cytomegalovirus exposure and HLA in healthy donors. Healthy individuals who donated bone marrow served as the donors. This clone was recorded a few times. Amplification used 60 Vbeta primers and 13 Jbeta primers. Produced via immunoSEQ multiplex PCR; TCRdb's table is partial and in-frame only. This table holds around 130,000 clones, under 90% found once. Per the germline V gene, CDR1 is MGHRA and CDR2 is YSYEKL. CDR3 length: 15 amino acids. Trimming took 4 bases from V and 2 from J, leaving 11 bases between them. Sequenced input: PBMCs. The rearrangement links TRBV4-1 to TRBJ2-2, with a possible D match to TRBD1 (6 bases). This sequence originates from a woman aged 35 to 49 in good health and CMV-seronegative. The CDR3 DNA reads TGCGCCAGCAGCCGGATGGGGGCAAACACCGGGGAGCTGTTTTTT. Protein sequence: CASSRMGANTGELFF.